A single sample gave rise to the 18 T cell receptor beta chains below, sequenced in a study of type 1 regulatory T cells (dated by TCRdb to about 2021). These TCRs are of unknown antigen specificity. Sequencing took place on an Illumina MiSeq. Clones were called with MiXCR by TCRdb after fastp trimmed the public reads at Q25, and only in-frame beta chains were retained. Merged by CDR3 protein, the rows form single entries marked with the most common genes and DNA. Within this sample are about 42,000 distinct CDR3 sequences, with 12% of them counted one time only. The ten biggest clones cover approximately 8% of the sample. Sequencing was carried out using cultured non-Tr1 T cells, either the whole culture or a sorted T cell fraction (not recorded which). What the cell subset or site label conveys for this sample: non-Tr1 population from the T-allo10 product. These receptors all come from a human donor in good health.

CDR3 sequence reads: CASSPSVPTNEKLFF. CDR3 nucleotides: TGTGCCAGCAGCCCGTCGGTTCCAACTAATGAAAAACTGTTTTTT. V usage is TRBV5-5 and J usage is TRBJ1-4, with unresolved D. V was cut by 4 bases and J by 0 bases, with 10 bases left in between. Germline V CDR1 and CDR2: SGHKS, YYEKEE (reference sequence). The CDR3 is made up of 15 amino acids.

This clonotype is classed as medium-sized. The chain has TRBV5-1 and TRBJ2-1; TRBD2 aligns across 8 bases. The germline V gene has CDR1 SGHRS and CDR2 YFSETQ. Germline trimming cut 6 bases from V and 7 bases from J; bases unmatched to any gene: 9. This CDR3 has 14 residues. CDR3 in amino acids: CASTQTGGGNEQFF. Here the CDR3 DNA reads TGCGCCAGCACCCAGACGGGCGGGGGGAATGAGCAGTTCTTC.

This clonotype showed up many times. The chain carries TRBV29-1 and TRBJ1-1; maybe TRBD1 (6 bases). CDR1 is SQVTM and CDR2 is ANQGSEA in the germline V gene. This CDR3 has 11 amino acids. V was shortened by 6 bases and J by 6 bases, with 11 bases between the two germline ends. CDR3 sequence (DNA): TGCAGCGTCGTCCGGACAGCTGAAGCTTTCTTT. It codes for CSVVRTAEAFF.

This clonotype counts as medium-sized. The chain combines TRBV7-2 with TRBJ2-4; D gene ambiguous. Germline V gene sequence: CDR1 SGHTA, CDR2 FQGNSA. V lost 1 base and J 0 bases, leaving 4 bases between the germline ends. The CDR3 runs 14 residues. CDR3 nucleotides: TGTGCCAGCAGCTTAGGTCTAGCCAAAAACATTCAGTACTTC. Translated, it gives CASSLGLAKNIQYF.

This clonotype came up many times. The genes are TRBV6-5 and TRBJ1-1; no firm D call. Germline assignment: CDR1 MNHEY and CDR2 SVGAGI. V was pared by 5 bases and J by 6 bases, with 13 bases between. The CDR3 runs to 13 residues. As DNA, the CDR3 is TGTGCCAGCAGTGCGTTTCCGGGAGCTGAAGCTTTCTTT. It codes for CASSAFPGAEAFF.

This clonotype was counted ten times or more. The V gene is TRBV28, the J gene TRBJ2-7, with 9 bases fitting TRBD2. Germline assignment: CDR1 MDHEN and CDR2 SYDVKM. The V gene end was trimmed by 6 bases and the J gene end by 5 bases; junction bases not matched to a gene: 5. The CDR3 runs 13 residues. In DNA form, the CDR3 reads TGTGCCAGCAGGGCGGGGGGGTCCCACGAGCAGTACTTC. Its translation is CASRAGGSHEQYF.

V usage is TRBV5-1 and J usage is TRBJ2-3; D is undetermined. Germline V gives CDR1 SGHRS, CDR2 YFSETQ. The V end was cut by 0 bases, the J end by 2 bases, with 10 bases between. The CDR3 length is 15 residues. CDR3 sequence reads: CASSLEGGFTDTQYF. CDR3 nucleotides: TGCGCCAGCAGCTTGGAGGGCGGATTCACAGATACGCAGTATTTT.

This chain joins TRBV7-9 and TRBJ2-5; D remains unclear. This CDR3 region has 13 residues. V lost 1 base, J lost 4 bases, and 7 bases lay in between. Germline CDR1 and CDR2: SEHNR and FQNEAQ (reference sequence). CDR3 sequence: CASSLGGRETQYF. In DNA form, the CDR3 reads TGTGCCAGCAGCTTAGGAGGCCGAGAGACCCAGTACTTC.

This clonotype appeared many times. The chain combines TRBV12-3 or TRBV12-4 with TRBJ2-3, with a tentative D call TRBD2 (6 bases). The CDR3 loop spans 15 amino acids. V gave up 1 base and J gave up 3 bases, with 11 bases separating them. The CDR3 sequence: CASSLDGSGTDTQYF. CDR3 bases: TGTGCCAGCAGTTTAGACGGGAGTGGGACAGATACGCAGTATTTT.

The V call is TRBV7-6, the J call TRBJ1-5, with D possibly matching TRBD1 (6 bases). V lost 6 bases to trimming and J lost 6 bases, with 18 bases between them. Looked up from germline, CDR1 is SGHVS and CDR2 is FNYEAQ. The CDR3 consists of 15 residues. CDR3: CASSPGTGASQPQHF. Written as DNA, the CDR3 is TGTGCCAGCAGTCCCGGGACGGGGGCTAGTCAGCCCCAGCATTTT.

For this clonotype: Possible read error: a much larger clone is one base away. This chain uses TRBV6-5 with TRBJ2-6; perhaps TRBD1 as D (5 bases). The CDR3 extends over 18 amino acids. In germline, CDR1 is MNHEY, CDR2 SVGAGI. The CDR3 sequence is CASRRWGRVDSGANVPTF. DNA of the CDR3: TGTGCCAGCAGACGTTGGGGCAGGGTGGATTCTGGGGCCAACGTCCCGACTTTC.

The J gene is TRBJ2-3, the V gene TRBV30; D is unclear. This CDR3 region has 12 residues. V lost 5 bases and J lost 0, with 6 bases in between. Germline V gene data show CDR1 as GTSNPN and CDR2 as SVGIG (reference sequence). The CDR3 sequence is CAWGSSTDTQYF. CDR3 nucleotides: TGTGCCTGGGGGTCGAGCACAGATACGCAGTATTTT.

The chain uses TRBV20-1 and TRBJ1-2; no definite D call. Trimming removed 5 bases at V and 4 bases at J, with 11 bases between. CDR3 size: 12 residues. Germline V gene sequence: CDR1 DFQATT, CDR2 SNEGSKA (reference sequence). CDR3 DNA sequence: TGCAGTGCTGGTACACAGAGCTATGGCTACACCTTC. Translating it yields CSAGTQSYGYTF.

The V and J genes are TRBV10-3 and TRBJ2-3; D is possibly TRBD2 (5 bases). The CDR3 totals 13 residues. Germline V lookup: CDR1 ENHRY, CDR2 SYGVKD. CDR3 DNA sequence: TGTGTCAGCAGCGGCGTTTCGGCAGATACGCAGTATTTT. The encoded protein is CVSSGVSADTQYF.

This clonotype was seen ten or more times. The rearrangement uses TRBV20-1 and TRBJ1-1; D is uncertain. This CDR3 region has 13 residues. Germline V gene lookup returns CDR1 DFQATT and CDR2 SNEGSKA (reference sequence). Trimming stripped 3 bases from V and 4 bases from J, with 12 bases between. In DNA form, the CDR3 reads TGCAGTGCTAGGGAGGGTGGCGGCACTGAAGCTTTCTTT. Its protein is CSAREGGGTEAFF.

A remark on this clonotype: A much bigger clone sits one base away, suggesting this may be a read error. The V call is TRBV12-3 or TRBV12-4, the J call TRBJ2-7, with a weak D call TRBD2 (6 bases). The CDR3 length is 13 residues. Trimming removed 2 bases from V and 4 bases from J, with 9 bases in between. The CDR3 loop is CASSLQSGYEQYF. Written as DNA, the CDR3 is TGTGCCAGCAGTTTACAGAGCGGGTACGAGCAGTACTTC.

This clonotype was counted many times. The chain uses TRBV4-2 and TRBJ1-2; TRBD1 matches at 8 bases. Trimming at V came to 0 bases and at J to 2 bases, leaving 2 bases not matched to a gene. This CDR3 has 15 amino acids. CDR1 LGHNA and CDR2 YNFKEQ come from the germline V gene. CDR3 sequence: CASSQDWTGNYGYTF. CDR3 DNA sequence: TGTGCCAGCAGCCAAGATTGGACAGGGAACTATGGCTACACCTTC.

This sequence joins TRBV3-1 and TRBJ2-3; TRBD2 aligns across 7 bases. CDR3 length: 13 amino acids. J gave up 6 bases and V 5 bases, and 5 bases lay outside the gene matches. Germline assignment: CDR1 LGHDT and CDR2 YNNKEL (reference sequence). The CDR3 DNA follows: TGTGCCAGCAGCTCCTGGGGGGGTGATACGCAGTATTTT. Amino acid sequence: CASSSWGGDTQYF.